The 3 T cell receptor beta chains below all came from one sample that was sequenced in a study of blood T cell repertoires in COVID-19 (TCRdb year 2020). The library was prepared using the immunoSEQ multiplex PCR assay. TCRdb retrieved this table from immuneACCESS and kept in-frame rearrangements only. Not all clones are present; in checked studies, unresolved V genes account for under half, and no reason is known for the remainder. Within this sample are over 150,000 clones, with 78% of them counted one time only. 1.5% to 2% of the sample is in the top ten clones. Sequencing was carried out using peripheral blood. Every receptor here comes from a man aged 80 or over with acute or convalescent COVID-19.

CDR3 in amino acids: CASKTGTGLGAGELFF. The CDR3 region has the DNA TGTGCCAGCAAGACCGGGACAGGGCTCGGCGCCGGGGAGCTGTTTTTT. This sequence joins TRBV2 and TRBJ2-2, with 9 bases that match TRBD1. Germline trimming cut 7 bases from V and 6 bases from J; bases unmatched to any gene: 12. The CDR3 sequence is 16 residues long. CDR1 is SNHLY and CDR2 is FYNNEI in the germline V gene.

This rearrangement joins TRBV5-5 to TRBJ1-6; D possibly corresponds to TRBD1 (6 bases). The CDR3 loop spans 16 amino acids. CDR1 and CDR2 from the germline V gene are SGHKS and YYEKEE (reference sequence). V lost 3 bases and J lost 0, with 10 bases in between. CDR3 coding DNA: TGTGCCAGCAGCTCTTGGGACATCTCCTATAATTCACCCCTCCACTTT. Its protein product is CASSSWDISYNSPLHF.

Remarks on this clone: At one end the junction does not follow the germline gene, possibly because of a read error. This sequence joins TRBV7-7 and TRBJ2-1; 10 bases are a match to TRBD2. CDR3 size: 15 residues. Germline V gives CDR1 SSHAT, CDR2 FNYEAQ (reference sequence). The chain's CDR3 is CASSTTSGVDNEQFF. CDR3 DNA sequence: TGTGCTAGCAGCACCACTAGCGGGGTGGACAATGAGCAGTTCTTC.